These T cell receptor beta chains were read from a single sample in a study of beta chain features in type 1 diabetes. TCRdb keeps only in-frame clones here, not all; method: immunoSEQ multiplex PCR. The table records hundreds of thousands of clones, over 7% of them present only once. Sequenced input: central memory CD4+ T cells from blood. These receptors were obtained from a man aged 25 to 40 with type 1 diabetes. The CDR3 runs from the conserved cysteine through the conserved F or W. D genes are given only for firm matches. The listing skips clone size in some rows; elsewhere it reads once, few, many or a size class.

few,TRBJ1-2,TRBV5-4,.,TGTGCCAGCAGCTTGCTCAACGCTAACTATGGCTACACCTTC,CASSLLNANYGYTF
.,TRBJ2-3,TRBV4-3,TRBD1,TGCGCCAGCAGCCAAGATTACGTCCCCGGGACAGGGTACACAGATACGCAGTATTTT,CASSQDYVPGTGYTDTQYF
few,TRBJ1-2,TRBV5-5,TRBD1,TGTGCCAGCAGCACGGGACAGCTACACTATGGCTACACCTTC,CASSTGQLHYGYTF
few,TRBJ2-2,TRBV9,.,TGTGCCAGCAGCCCCCGGGCGGGCGCCAACACCGGGGAGCTGTTTTTT,CASSPRAGANTGELFF
.,TRBJ1-4,TRBV4-3,.,TGCGCCAGCAGCCAAGAGGGGGGCACCAATGAAAAACTGTTTTTT,CASSQEGGTNEKLFF
few,TRBJ1-5,TRBV25-1,TRBD1,TGTGCCAGCAGTGGCAGGGGGGGTCAGCCCCAGCATTTT,CASSGRGGQPQHF
.,TRBJ2-3,TRBV18,.,TGTGCCAGCTCACCACGAACAGGTAGCACAGATACGCAGTATTTT,CASSPRTGSTDTQYF
few,TRBJ1-2,TRBV4-1,.,TGCGCCAGCAGCTCCCCTGGCTACTATGGCTACACCTTC,CASSSPGYYGYTF
.,TRBJ1-2,TRBV10-3,.,TGTGCCATCAGTGAGTCGGGTCAGGGGCACTATGGCTACACCTTC,CAISESGQGHYGYTF
few,TRBJ1-1,TRBV6-5,TRBD1,TGTGCCAGCAGGGCCCAGACAGGGGCGGACACTGAAGCTTTCTTT,CASRAQTGADTEAFF
.,TRBJ1-1,TRBV4-2,TRBD1,TGTGCCAGCAGCATCGACAGGGACACTGAAGCTTTCTTT,CASSIDRDTEAFF
few,TRBJ2-2,TRBV7-9,.,TGTGCCAGCAGCTTGATTACTACCGGGGAGCTGTTTTTT,CASSLITTGELFF
.,TRBJ2-7,TRBV7-9,.,TGTGCCAGCAGCTTCCCCGGGGGGACAACCTACGAGCAGTACTTC,CASSFPGGTTYEQYF
.,TRBJ1-2,TRBV2,.,TGTGCCAGCAGTGAAGCGCTTCGGGAATTCTACACCTTC,CASSEALREFYTF
.,TRBJ2-7,TRBV5-1,.,TGCGCCAGCAGCTTGGCCCCGGGCCCCGAAGACGAGCAGTACTTC,CASSLAPGPEDEQYF
few,TRBJ2-2,TRBV7-2,.,TGTGCCAGCAAATACAGGAACACCGGGGAGCTGTTTTTT,CASKYRNTGELFF
few,TRBJ2-1,TRBV28,.,TGTGCCAGCAGTTTGGGGCTGTCCAATGAGCAGTTCTTC,CASSLGLSNEQFF
few,TRBJ2-6,TRBV9,TRBD1,TGTGCCAGCAGCCCTCGGGACAGCCCCTCTGGGGCCAACGTCCTGACTTTC,CASSPRDSPSGANVLTF
many,TRBJ2-7,TRBV19,TRBD1,TGTGCCAGTAGTCCCGGGACAGGGGGTATCTACGAGCAGTACTTC,CASSPGTGGIYEQYF
.,TRBJ2-3,TRBV4-2,TRBD2,TGTGCCAGCAGCCAAGACCTGGGACTAGCGGAGAGCACAGATACGCAGTATTTT,CASSQDLGLAESTDTQYF
many,TRBJ2-2,TRBV7-2,.,TGTGCCAGCAGCCAGTTATCCTCGACGGACACCGGGGAGCTGTTTTTT,CASSQLSSTDTGELFF
.,TRBJ1-5,TRBV19,TRBD1,TGTGCCAGTAACAAGGACAGGGAAGGACAGCCCCAGCATTTT,CASNKDREGQPQHF
few,TRBJ2-2,TRBV18,.,TGTGCCAGCTCACCAGAGACAGGCGGCACCGGGGAGCTGTTTTTT,CASSPETGGTGELFF
few,TRBJ2-4,TRBV5-4,TRBD2,TGTGCCAGCAGCTTGGCCGGCGGGGGGGCCCTAGCCATTCAGTACTTC,CASSLAGGGALAIQYF
few,TRBJ2-1,TRBV5-4,TRBD2,TGTGCCAGCAGCTTGGCTAGCGGGGGGGTCTACAATGAGCAGTTCTTC,CASSLASGGVYNEQFF
few,TRBJ2-5,TRBV7-2,TRBD1,TGTGCCAGCAGCAGGGGGCGGGAAGAGACCCAGTACTTC,CASSRGREETQYF
few,TRBJ2-3,TRBV19,.,TGTGCCAGTAGTATGGGAGACGCCACAGATACGCAGTATTTT,CASSMGDATDTQYF
.,TRBJ2-1,TRBV6-1,.,TGTGCCAGCAGTTTACGACAGGCCAATGAGCAGTTCTTC,CASSLRQANEQFF